This TCR beta chain was sequenced for a study of response to subunit inactivated influenza vaccine. Study outcomes and limitations: The authors offered the suggestion that each seasonal influenza vaccination recruits few new T cells.

This CDR3 is 14 amino acids long. Germline assignment: CDR1 SGHTA and CDR2 FQGNSA. Trimming shortened V by 5 bases and J by 6 bases, and 14 bases separated the two germline ends. The sample holds many counts of this clonotype. As yet, its antigen is unknown. TCRdb re-analysed the RT-PCR reads in MiXCR, keeping a single row per CDR3 protein. The sample comprises almost 250,000 distinct CDR3 sequences, 12% of which are singletons, and approximately 8.3% rests with the top ten. The specimen comprised non-naive T cells sorted from PBMCs, sampled 14 to 15 days before vaccination. This TCR came from a man in his forties or fifties who received an inactivated influenza vaccine. The chain employs TRBV7-2 and TRBJ2-1; D perhaps matches TRBD2 (5 bases). The CDR3 sequence: CASSPQRAPNEQFF. The CDR3 nucleotides read TGTGCCAGCAGCCCTCAGAGGGCACCCAATGAGCAGTTCTTC.